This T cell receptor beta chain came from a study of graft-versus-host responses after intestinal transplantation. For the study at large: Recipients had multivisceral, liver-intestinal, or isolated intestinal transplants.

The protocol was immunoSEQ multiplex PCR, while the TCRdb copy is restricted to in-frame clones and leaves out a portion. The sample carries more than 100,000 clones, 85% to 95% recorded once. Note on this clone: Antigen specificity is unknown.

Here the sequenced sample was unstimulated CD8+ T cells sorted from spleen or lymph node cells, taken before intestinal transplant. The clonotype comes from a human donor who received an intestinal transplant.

The CDR3 sequence: CASSSGTGDGKNIQYF. CDR3 in DNA: TGTGCCAGCAGCTCAGGGACAGGGGACGGCAAAAACATTCAGTACTTC. The chain couples TRBV7-9 to TRBJ2-4; 10 bases align to TRBD1. Losses at the gene ends were 4 bases for V and 3 bases for J; bases not matched to a gene: 6. This CDR3 has 16 residues. Per the germline V gene, CDR1 is SEHNR and CDR2 is FQNEAQ (reference sequence).